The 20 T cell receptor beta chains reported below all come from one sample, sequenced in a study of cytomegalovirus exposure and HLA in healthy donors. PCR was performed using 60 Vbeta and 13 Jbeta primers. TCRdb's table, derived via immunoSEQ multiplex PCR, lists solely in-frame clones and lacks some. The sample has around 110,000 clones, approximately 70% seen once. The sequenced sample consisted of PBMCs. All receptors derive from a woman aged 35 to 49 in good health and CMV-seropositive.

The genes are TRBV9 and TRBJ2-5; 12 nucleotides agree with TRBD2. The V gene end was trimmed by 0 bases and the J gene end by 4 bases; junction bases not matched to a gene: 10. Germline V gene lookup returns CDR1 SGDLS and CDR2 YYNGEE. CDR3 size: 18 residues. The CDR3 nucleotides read TGTGCCAGCAGCGTAGACCCTAGCGGGAGGGCCTTGGGAGAGACCCAGTACTTC. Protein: CASSVDPSGRALGETQYF.

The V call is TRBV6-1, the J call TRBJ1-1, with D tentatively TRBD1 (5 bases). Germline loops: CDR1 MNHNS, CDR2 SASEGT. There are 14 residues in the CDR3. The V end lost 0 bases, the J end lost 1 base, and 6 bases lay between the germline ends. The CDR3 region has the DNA TGTGCCAGCAGTGAAGCAGGGGCGAACACTGAAGCTTTCTTT. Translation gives CASSEAGANTEAFF.

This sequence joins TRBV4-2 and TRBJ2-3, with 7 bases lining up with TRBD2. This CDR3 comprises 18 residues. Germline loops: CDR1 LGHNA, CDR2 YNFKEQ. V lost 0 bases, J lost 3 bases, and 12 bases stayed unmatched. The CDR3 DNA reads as TGTGCCAGCAGCCAAGATTGGGGTAGCGGGCGATTTACAGATACGCAGTATTTT. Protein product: CASSQDWGSGRFTDTQYF.

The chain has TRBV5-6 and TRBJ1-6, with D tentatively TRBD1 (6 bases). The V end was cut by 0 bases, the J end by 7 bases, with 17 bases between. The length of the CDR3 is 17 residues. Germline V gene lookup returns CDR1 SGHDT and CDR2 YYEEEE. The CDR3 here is CASSLGRLDRKNSPLHF. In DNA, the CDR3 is TGTGCCAGCAGCTTGGGACGGTTAGACAGGAAAAATTCACCCCTCCACTTT. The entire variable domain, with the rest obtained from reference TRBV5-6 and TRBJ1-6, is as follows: DAGVTQSPTHLIKTRGQQVTLRCSPKSGHDTVSWYQQALGQGPQFIFQYYEEEERQRGNFPDRFSGHQFPNYSSELNVNALLLGDSALYLCASSLGRLDRKNSPLHFGNGTRLTVT.

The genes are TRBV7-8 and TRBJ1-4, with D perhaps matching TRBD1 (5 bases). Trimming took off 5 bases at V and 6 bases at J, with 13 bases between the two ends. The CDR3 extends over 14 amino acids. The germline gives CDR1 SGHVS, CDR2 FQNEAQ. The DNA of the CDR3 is TGTGCCAGCAGCCTCTCAGGGCTAGATGAAAAACTGTTTTTT. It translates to CASSLSGLDEKLFF.

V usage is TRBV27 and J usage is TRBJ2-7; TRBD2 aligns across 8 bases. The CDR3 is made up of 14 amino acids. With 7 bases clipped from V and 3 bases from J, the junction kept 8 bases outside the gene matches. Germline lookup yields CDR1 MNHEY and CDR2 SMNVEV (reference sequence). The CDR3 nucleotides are TGTGCCAGCAATCTGGGACTAGTTGGCTACGAGCAGTACTTC. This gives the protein CASNLGLVGYEQYF.

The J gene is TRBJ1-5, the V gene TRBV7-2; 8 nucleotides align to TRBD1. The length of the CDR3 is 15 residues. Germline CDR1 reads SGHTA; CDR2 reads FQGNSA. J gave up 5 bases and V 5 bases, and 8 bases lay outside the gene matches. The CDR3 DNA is TGTGCCAGCAGCCCCAACAGGGGGTTGTATCAGCCCCAGCATTTT. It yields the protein CASSPNRGLYQPQHF. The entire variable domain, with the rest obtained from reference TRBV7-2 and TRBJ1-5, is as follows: GAGVSQSPSNKVTEKGKDVELRCDPISGHTALYWYRQSLGQGLEFLIYFQGNSAPDKSGLPSDRFSAERTGGSVSTLTIQRTQQEDSAVYLCASSPNRGLYQPQHFGDGTRLSIL.

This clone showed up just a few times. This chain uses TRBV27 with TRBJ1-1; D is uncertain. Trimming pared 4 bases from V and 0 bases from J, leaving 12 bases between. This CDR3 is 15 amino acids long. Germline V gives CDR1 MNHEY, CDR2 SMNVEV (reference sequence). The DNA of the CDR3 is TGTGCCAGCAGTTCGGGTCCGACCCTGAACACTGAAGCTTTCTTT. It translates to CASSSGPTLNTEAFF.

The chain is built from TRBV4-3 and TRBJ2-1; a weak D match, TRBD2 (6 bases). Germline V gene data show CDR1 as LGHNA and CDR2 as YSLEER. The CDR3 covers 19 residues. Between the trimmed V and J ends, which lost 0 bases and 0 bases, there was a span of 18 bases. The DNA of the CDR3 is TGCGCCAGCAGCCAAGATCTTACCTCTGGAGGGAGCTCCTACAATGAGCAGTTCTTC. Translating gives CASSQDLTSGGSSYNEQFF.

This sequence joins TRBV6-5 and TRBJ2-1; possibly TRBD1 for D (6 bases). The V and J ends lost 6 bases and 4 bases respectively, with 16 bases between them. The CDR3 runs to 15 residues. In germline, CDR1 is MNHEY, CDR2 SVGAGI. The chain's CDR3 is CASRPAGAGYNEQFF. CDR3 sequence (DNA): TGTGCCAGCAGACCCGCAGGGGCTGGTTACAATGAGCAGTTCTTC.

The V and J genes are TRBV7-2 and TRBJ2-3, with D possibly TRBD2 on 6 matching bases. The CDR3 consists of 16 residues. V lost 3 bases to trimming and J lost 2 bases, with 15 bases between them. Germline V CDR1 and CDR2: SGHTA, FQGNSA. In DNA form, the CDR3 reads TGTGCCAGCAGCTTGGGGACTCTTCCTTCCACAGATACGCAGTATTTT. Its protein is CASSLGTLPSTDTQYF.

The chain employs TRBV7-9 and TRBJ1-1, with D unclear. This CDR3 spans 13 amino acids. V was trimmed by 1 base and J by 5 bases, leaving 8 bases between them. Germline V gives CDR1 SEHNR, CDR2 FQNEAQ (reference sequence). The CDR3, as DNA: TGTGCCAGCAGCTTAGATGGCGGTACTGAAGCTTTCTTT. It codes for CASSLDGGTEAFF.

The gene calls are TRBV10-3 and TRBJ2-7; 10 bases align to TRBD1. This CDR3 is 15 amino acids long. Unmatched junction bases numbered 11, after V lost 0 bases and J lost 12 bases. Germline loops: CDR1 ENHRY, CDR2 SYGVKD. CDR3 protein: CAISESGTGVTMAYF. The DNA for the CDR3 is TGTGCCATCAGTGAGTCCGGGACAGGGGTTACCATGGCGTACTTC.

The CDR3 DNA sequence: TGTGCCAGCAGTGAACCAGGGGCCCCTAATGAAAAACTGTTTTTT. This codes for CASSEPGAPNEKLFF. The rearrangement links TRBV6-1 to TRBJ1-4; tentatively, D is TRBD1 (6 bases). CDR1 is MNHNS and CDR2 is SASEGT in the germline V gene. Trimming cost V 2 bases and J 3 bases, with 10 bases left between them. CDR3 size: 15 residues.

The CDR3 nucleotides read TGTGCCAGCAGTTTAACTTCCCCCCGGTATGGAAAACTGTTTTTT. This sequence encodes CASSLTSPRYGKLFF. This chain joins TRBV28 and TRBJ1-4; D remains unclear. Germline CDR1 MDHEN, CDR2 SYDVKM. The CDR3 has 15 residues. Deletions cut 2 bases from V and 10 bases from J, with 17 bases between.

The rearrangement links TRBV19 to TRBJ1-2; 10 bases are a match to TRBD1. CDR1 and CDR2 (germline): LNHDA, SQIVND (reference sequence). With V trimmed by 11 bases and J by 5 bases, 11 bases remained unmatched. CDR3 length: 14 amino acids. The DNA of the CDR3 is TGTGCCTCTAACCTAGGGGACAGGGGATATGGCTACACCTTC. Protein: CASNLGDRGYGYTF.

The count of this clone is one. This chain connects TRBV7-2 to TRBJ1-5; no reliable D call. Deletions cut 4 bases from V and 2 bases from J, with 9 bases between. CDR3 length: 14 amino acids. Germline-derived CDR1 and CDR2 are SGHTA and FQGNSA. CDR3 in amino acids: CASSWTGGNQPQHF. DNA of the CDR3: TGTGCCAGCAGCTGGACTGGGGGCAATCAGCCCCAGCATTTT.

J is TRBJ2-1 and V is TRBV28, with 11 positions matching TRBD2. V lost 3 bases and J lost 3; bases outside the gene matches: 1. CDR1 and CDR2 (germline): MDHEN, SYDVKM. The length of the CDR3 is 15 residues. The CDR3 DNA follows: TGTGCCAGCAGTTTGGGACTAGCGGACTACAATGAGCAGTTCTTC. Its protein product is CASSLGLADYNEQFF. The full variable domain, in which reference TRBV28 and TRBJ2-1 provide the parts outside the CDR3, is DVKVTQSSRYLVKRTGEKVFLECVQDMDHENMFWYRQDPGLGLRLIYFSYDVKMKEKGDIPEGYSVSREKKERFSLILESASTNQTSMYLCASSLGLADYNEQFFGPGTRLTVL.

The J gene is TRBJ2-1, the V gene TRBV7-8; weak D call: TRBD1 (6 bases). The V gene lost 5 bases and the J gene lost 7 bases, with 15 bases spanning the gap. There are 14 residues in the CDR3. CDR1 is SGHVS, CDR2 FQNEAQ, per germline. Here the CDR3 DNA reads TGTGCCAGCAGCCTGTTACAGGGATTGAATGAGCAGTTCTTC. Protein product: CASSLLQGLNEQFF.

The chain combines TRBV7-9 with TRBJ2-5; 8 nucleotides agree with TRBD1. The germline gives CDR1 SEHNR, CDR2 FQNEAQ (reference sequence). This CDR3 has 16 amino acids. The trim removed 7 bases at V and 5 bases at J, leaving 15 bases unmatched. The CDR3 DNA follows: TGTGCCAGCAACTACCGGACAGGGAAGATTGGCGAGACCCAGTACTTC. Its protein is CASNYRTGKIGETQYF.